Described below is a single T cell receptor beta chain sequence and its context. The CDR3 extends over 12 amino acids. Germline V lookup: CDR1 SGHRS, CDR2 YFSETQ. J lost 5 bases, V lost 5 bases, and 1 base had no gene match. TCRdb's table, derived via immunoSEQ multiplex PCR, lists solely in-frame clones and lacks some. Of tens of thousands of clones detected, about nine tenths appear once; the ten largest clones hold around 1.8%. The entry originates in a study of blood T cell repertoires in COVID-19. This rearrangement joins TRBV5-1 to TRBJ2-7; 10 bases match TRBD1. This sequence originates from a man aged 50 to 60 with active or convalescent COVID-19. Sequenced: peripheral blood. CDR3 sequence (DNA): TGCGCCAGCAGGACAGGGGGCGACGAGCAGTACTTC. As protein: CASRTGGDEQYF.